This T cell receptor (beta chain) was observed in a study of T cell repertoires in cytomegalovirus infection. On the study more broadly: Indications came from public TCR beta signatures; they pointed to CMV infection and to a matching HLA type.

Study-level findings and limits: Carriage of CMV together with the relevant HLA was identifiable through cumulative public TCR beta family frequency. Clonotypes of TCR beta that were HLA-C-restricted and CMV-specific dominated the ex vivo response.

TCRdb redid the calling of the reads with MiXCR, one entry per CDR3 protein. The sample carries 500,000 or so distinct CDR3 sequences, 16% recorded once. V lost 7 bases and J lost 4; bases outside the gene matches: 4. The CDR3 is made up of 14 amino acids. Notes on this clonotype: No antigen is known for it.

Sequencing used CD8+ T cells from PBMCs. The source of this sequence is a human donor in good health (CMV status not recorded). Some clones in this sample may be carry-over from other donors' samples. The chain joins TRBV12-3 or TRBV12-4 to TRBJ1-6; 7 positions match TRBD1. CDR3: CASTGTVYNSPLHF. The CDR3, as DNA: TGTGCCAGCACCGGGACAGTTTATAATTCACCCCTCCACTTT.